This is a list of T cell receptor beta chains from one sample in a study of Ad26.COV2.S vaccination and SARS-CoV-2 variants. Profiled with immunoSEQ multiplex PCR; TCRdb holds only in-frame clones, not every one. The sample lists roughly 330,000 clones, roughly 90% occurring once. The material was peripheral blood, obtained in a trial of Ad26.COV2.S vaccine versus placebo. These TCRs come from a person aged 18-60 years who received the Ad26.COV2.S COVID-19 vaccine or a placebo. CDR3s include the opening cysteine and the closing phenylalanine or tryptophan. The order of the fields is J gene, D gene, V gene, CDR3 protein, CDR3 DNA. D genes are given only for firm matches.

j_gene: TRBJ2-7
d_gene: .
v_gene: TRBV3-1/TRBV3-2
CDR3aa: CASSQDSDLHEQYF
CDR3nt: TGTGCCAGCAGCCAAGACAGCGATCTTCACGAGCAGTACTTC

j_gene: TRBJ2-3
d_gene: .
v_gene: TRBV9
CDR3aa: CASSVAGGPADTQYF
CDR3nt: TGTGCCAGCAGCGTAGCAGGGGGGCCTGCAGATACGCAGTATTTT

j_gene: TRBJ2-5
d_gene: TRBD1
v_gene: TRBV24-1
CDR3aa: CATSDSRGTGSHETQYF
CDR3nt: TGTGCCACCAGTGATTCGAGAGGGACAGGGTCCCACGAGACCCAGTACTTC

j_gene: TRBJ1-1
d_gene: .
v_gene: TRBV2
CDR3aa: CASVGSRLNTEAFF
CDR3nt: TGTGCCAGCGTAGGCAGTCGATTGAACACTGAAGCTTTCTTT

j_gene: TRBJ2-5
d_gene: TRBD1
v_gene: TRBV11-2
CDR3aa: CASSLLTGGKETQYF
CDR3nt: TGTGCCAGCAGCTTATTGACAGGGGGCAAGGAGACCCAGTACTTC

j_gene: TRBJ2-7
d_gene: .
v_gene: TRBV5-5
CDR3aa: CASRIRNSFSHEQYF
CDR3nt: TGTGCCAGCAGAATACGGAACAGTTTTTCCCACGAGCAGTACTTC

j_gene: TRBJ2-5
d_gene: TRBD2
v_gene: TRBV6-5
CDR3aa: CASRGLAAAGETQYF
CDR3nt: TGTGCCAGCAGGGGACTAGCGGCAGCCGGAGAGACCCAGTACTTC

j_gene: TRBJ2-3
d_gene: .
v_gene: TRBV4-3
CDR3aa: CASSQVGGGGDTQYF
CDR3nt: TGCGCCAGCAGCCAAGTTGGAGGGGGCGGGGATACGCAGTATTTT

j_gene: TRBJ1-1
d_gene: .
v_gene: TRBV2
CDR3aa: CASSDFNTEAFF
CDR3nt: TGTGCCAGCAGTGACTTTAACACTGAAGCTTTCTTT

j_gene: TRBJ1-1
d_gene: .
v_gene: TRBV25-1
CDR3aa: CASMVGGGEAFF
CDR3nt: TGTGCCAGCATGGTGGGGGGAGGTGAAGCTTTCTTT

j_gene: TRBJ2-1
d_gene: .
v_gene: TRBV7-8
CDR3aa: CASSPGHEQFF
CDR3nt: TGTGCCAGCAGCCCGGGCCATGAGCAGTTCTTC

j_gene: TRBJ2-5
d_gene: TRBD1
v_gene: TRBV15
CDR3aa: CATSAGRQGMGKETQYF
CDR3nt: TGTGCCACCAGCGCGGGGCGACAGGGGATGGGGAAAGAGACCCAGTACTTC

j_gene: TRBJ2-3
d_gene: .
v_gene: TRBV27
CDR3aa: CASSWVSATSTDTQYF
CDR3nt: TGTGCCAGCAGTTGGGTTAGCGCCACTAGCACAGATACGCAGTATTTT

j_gene: TRBJ1-1
d_gene: .
v_gene: TRBV15
CDR3aa: CATSSAGRTEAFF
CDR3nt: TGTGCCACCAGCAGCGCAGGGAGGACTGAAGCTTTCTTT

j_gene: TRBJ1-1
d_gene: .
v_gene: TRBV7-9
CDR3aa: CASSFKNTEAFF
CDR3nt: TGTGCCAGCAGCTTTAAGAACACTGAAGCTTTCTTT